Presented here are 3 T cell receptor beta chains from one specimen sequenced in a study of T cells in narcolepsy. Profiled with immunoSEQ multiplex PCR; TCRdb holds only in-frame clones, not every one. The profile shows around 19,000 clones, 75% to 90% of them singletons. Input material: memory (CD45RA-) CD4+ T cells from blood. These receptors all stem from a human donor in good health.

The rearrangement links TRBV27 to TRBJ1-3; D gene unclear. The germline V gene has CDR1 MNHEY and CDR2 SMNVEV (reference sequence). The V end lost 8 bases, the J end lost 4 bases, and 18 bases lay between the germline ends. The CDR3 is made up of 15 amino acids. The CDR3, as DNA: TGTGCCAGCGGCCCCTTGGGAGGAGGGGGAAACACCATATATTTT. Translated, it gives CASGPLGGGGNTIYF.

This clone was seen a single time. The chain couples TRBV7-9 to TRBJ2-7, with D perhaps being TRBD1 or TRBD2 (6 bases each). V gave up 4 bases and J gave up 5 bases, with 12 bases separating them. CDR1 SEHNR and CDR2 FQNEAQ come from the germline V gene (reference sequence). The CDR3 is 13 residues long. CDR3 coding DNA: TGTGCCAGCAGCTGGGGGGCAGGGGACGAGCAGTACTTC. Protein product: CASSWGAGDEQYF.

The J gene is TRBJ2-3, the V gene TRBV29-1; D is undetermined. Germline loops: CDR1 SQVTM, CDR2 ANQGSEA. Deletions cut 8 bases from V and 4 bases from J, with 13 bases between. The CDR3 is 12 residues long. The CDR3 protein is CSYLPTADTQYF. The CDR3 DNA follows: TGCAGCTACCTGCCTACCGCAGATACGCAGTATTTT.